This T cell receptor beta chain was recorded in a study of cytomegalovirus exposure and HLA in healthy donors. As regards this clone: Its antigen remains unknown.

Germline-derived CDR1 and CDR2 are SGHNT and YYREEE (reference sequence). V shed 0 bases and J 5 bases; nucleotides not matched to a gene: 8. CDR3 length: 15 amino acids. Study-level results: According to an earlier analysis, most TCR beta V segments yielded productive rearrangements about 90% or about 30% of the time. The study flagged 150 to 200 TCR beta chains as cytomegalovirus-associated.

13 Jbeta primers and 60 Vbeta primers were used for the PCR. Method: immunoSEQ multiplex PCR; TCRdb's copy keeps in-frame clones and lacks some. Of 100,000 to 150,000 clones listed, around 77% were seen once; the top ten hold roughly 5%. J is TRBJ2-7 and V is TRBV5-4, with 7 bases aligning to TRBD2. This receptor was obtained from a man aged 25 to 45 in good health and CMV-seronegative. Sample: PBMCs. This chain's CDR3 is CASSLGGRARDEQYF. The CDR3 DNA is TGTGCCAGCAGCTTGGGAGGGAGGGCCCGGGACGAGCAGTACTTC.